The text below deals with one T cell receptor (beta chain). The CDR3 runs 13 residues. V dropped 4 bases and J dropped 6 bases, with 12 bases sitting between them. Germline V gene sequence: CDR1 MGHDK, CDR2 SYGVNS. The investigators reverse transcribed all of the isolated RNA, so they sequenced expressed TCRB transcripts. Measured with immunoSEQ multiplex PCR; TCRdb has only the in-frame clones, and not every one. The repertoire has more than 350,000 clones, 9.5% to 12% of them found once; the top ten carry about 0.045%. The data were obtained in a study of beta chain features in type 1 diabetes. V usage is TRBV25-1 and J usage is TRBJ1-2; D is uncertain. Sequenced sample: naive CD4+ T cells from blood. The clonotype comes from a woman aged 18-35 years in good health. The CDR3 DNA reads as TGTGCCAGCAGTGCCCGGACTGCAAATGGCTACACCTTC. Translating it yields CASSARTANGYTF.